The 29 T cell receptor beta chains below were found in one sample sequenced in a study of T cell repertoires in cytomegalovirus infection. TCRdb ran MiXCR on the reads and lists one entry per CDR3 protein. The repertoire includes under 850,000 distinct CDR3 sequences, about 33% of them detected once, and 15% to 20% sits in the top ten. Their target antigens are unknown. The source material was cultured PBMCs, sampled from culture after CMV antigen stimulation. These receptors were collected from a human donor in good health (CMV status not recorded). Some clones in this sample may be carry-over from other donors' samples.

Only a few counts were recorded for this clonotype. The chain recombines TRBV12-3 or TRBV12-4 with TRBJ2-7; 7 positions match TRBD2. V lost 7 bases to trimming and J lost 0 bases; unmatched junction nucleotides: 3. This CDR3 spans 13 amino acids. CDR3 residues: CASTWGGSYEQYF. CDR3 DNA: TGTGCCAGCACCTGGGGGGGCTCCTACGAGCAGTACTTC.

Only a few counts were recorded for this clonotype. V and J are TRBV5-1 and TRBJ1-1; 10 bases line up with TRBD1. With 5 bases clipped from V and 5 bases from J, the junction kept 12 bases outside the gene matches. This CDR3 is built from 16 residues. The germline V gene encodes CDR1 SGHRS and CDR2 YFSETQ. CDR3: CASRRQGGTGDTEAFF. The CDR3 region has the DNA TGCGCCAGCAGACGACAGGGCGGGACAGGGGATACTGAAGCTTTCTTT.

This clonotype appeared once. The J gene is TRBJ2-1, the V gene TRBV20-1; 8 bases are shared with TRBD2. The CDR3 covers 14 residues. Germline loops: CDR1 DFQATT, CDR2 SNEGSKA (reference sequence). With 4 bases clipped from V and 8 bases from J, the junction kept 10 bases outside the gene matches. Here the CDR3 reads CSAKRAGGDYEQFF. DNA for the CDR3: TGCAGTGCTAAAAGGGCGGGGGGCGACTATGAGCAGTTCTTC.

This clonotype was counted between two and nine times. This sequence joins TRBV2 and TRBJ1-5; tentative D call: TRBD1 (5 bases). Trimming pared 1 base from V and 4 bases from J, leaving 11 bases between. This CDR3 is built from 15 residues. Germline CDR1 reads SNHLY; CDR2 reads FYNNEI. CDR3 in amino acids: CASSEVGSGNQPQHF. The CDR3 nucleotides read TGTGCCAGCAGTGAAGTGGGGTCAGGGAATCAGCCCCAGCATTTT.

The V call is TRBV6-1, the J call TRBJ1-3, with D unresolved. Trimming stripped 3 bases from V and 2 bases from J, with 5 bases between. Looked up from germline, CDR1 is MNHNS and CDR2 is SASEGT. The CDR3 consists of 13 residues. The CDR3: CASSDHPGNTIYF. The CDR3 bases are TGTGCCAGCAGTGATCACCCTGGAAACACCATATATTTT.

In this sample, this clonotype turned up a few times. The chain employs TRBV11-2 and TRBJ1-3; a weak D match, TRBD1 (6 bases). The V end lost 4 bases, the J end lost 2 bases, and 15 bases lay between the germline ends. Germline V gene lookup returns CDR1 SGHAT and CDR2 FQNNGV. The CDR3 is made up of 16 amino acids. CDR3 loop: CASSWGGGLAGNTIYF. The CDR3 region has the DNA TGTGCCAGCAGCTGGGGCGGGGGGCTGGCTGGAAACACCATATATTTT.

J is TRBJ2-3 and V is TRBV4-1, with 9 bases fitting TRBD2. J lost 6 bases, V lost 6 bases, and 13 bases had no gene match. CDR1 is MGHRA, CDR2 YSYEKL, per germline. The CDR3 contains 16 residues. In DNA form, the CDR3 reads TGCGCCAGCAGTCCAGAGCTAGCGGGATGGGGGGATACGCAGTATTTT. Its translation: CASSPELAGWGDTQYF.

The chain has TRBV2 and TRBJ1-2, with no clear D. CDR1 and CDR2 (germline): SNHLY, FYNNEI. V dropped 4 bases and J dropped 0 bases, with 12 bases sitting between them. The CDR3 consists of 15 residues. In DNA form, the CDR3 reads TGTGCCAGCAGTGGTCGCCTGAACACTAACTATGGCTACACCTTC. Protein sequence: CASSGRLNTNYGYTF.

This clonotype was observed a handful of times. V and J are TRBV4-1 and TRBJ2-1; the D gene is possibly TRBD2 (7 bases). The V and J ends lost 7 bases and 6 bases respectively, with 13 bases between them. CDR1 MGHRA and CDR2 YSYEKL come from the germline V gene. This CDR3 has 13 amino acids. The DNA of the CDR3 is TGCGCCAGCAAGACAGGCGGGAGCAATGAGCAGTTCTTC. Translating it yields CASKTGGSNEQFF.

The genes are TRBV11-2 and TRBJ2-1; perhaps TRBD1 as D (6 bases). CDR3 length equals 14 residues. The V end was cut by 7 bases, the J end by 5 bases, with 15 bases between. CDR1 and CDR2 from the germline V gene are SGHAT and FQNNGV. The CDR3 DNA reads as TGTGCCAGCACCTTCGGGACACACAACAATGAGCAGTTCTTC. It encodes CASTFGTHNNEQFF. The full variable domain, in which reference TRBV11-2 and TRBJ2-1 provide the parts outside the CDR3, is EAGVAQSPRYKIIEKRQSVAFWCNPISGHATLYWYQQILGQGPKLLIQFQNNGVVDDSQLPKDRFSAERLKGVDSTLKIQPAKLEDSAVYLCASTFGTHNNEQFFGPGTRLTVL.

V is TRBV4-3 and J is TRBJ2-7; 7 bases line up with TRBD1. J was trimmed by 2 bases and V by 0 bases; bases with no gene match: 1. There are 14 residues in the CDR3. The germline CDR1 and CDR2 sequences are LGHNA and YSLEER. CDR3 sequence: CASSQDTGAYEQYF. The DNA for the CDR3 is TGCGCCAGCAGCCAAGACACAGGGGCCTACGAGCAGTACTTC.

The V gene is TRBV7-3, the J gene TRBJ2-3, with D possibly TRBD1 on 6 matching bases. CDR1 is SGHTA and CDR2 is FQGTGA in the germline V gene. Trimming took off 1 base at V and 3 bases at J, with 23 bases between the two ends. CDR3 size: 19 residues. CDR3 sequence (DNA): TGTGCCAGCAGCTTAAAGGGACACTACCAGGTTATGGCTACAGATACGCAGTATTTT. This sequence encodes CASSLKGHYQVMATDTQYF.

At least ten counts were recorded for this clonotype. This chain links TRBV7-8 with TRBJ1-1; D is possibly TRBD1 (5 bases). V was cut by 4 bases and J by 5 bases, with 8 bases left in between. Germline lookup yields CDR1 SGHVS and CDR2 FQNEAQ. The CDR3 spans 12 residues. In DNA form, the CDR3 reads TGTGCCAGCAGCTCAGGGAGGACTGAAGCTTTCTTT. Amino acid sequence: CASSSGRTEAFF.

J is TRBJ2-5 and V is TRBV12-5, with 7 positions matching TRBD1. V dropped 1 base and J dropped 0; count of bases not matched to a gene: 5. Looked up from germline, CDR1 is LGHNT and CDR2 is FRNRAP. This CDR3 is 16 amino acids long. The CDR3 reads CASGLGDRVDQETQYF. The CDR3 nucleotides are TGTGCTAGTGGTTTGGGAGACAGGGTGGACCAAGAGACCCAGTACTTC.

CDR3 bases: TGCAGTTCCATGGGGGGTGGCTACGAGCAGTACTTC. Protein sequence: CSSMGGGYEQYF. The J gene is TRBJ2-7, the V gene TRBV20-1; TRBD2 might be the D (6 bases). From germline, CDR1 is DFQATT and CDR2 SNEGSKA (reference sequence). V dropped 8 bases and J dropped 3 bases, with 14 bases sitting between them. This CDR3 contains 12 residues.

Only a few counts were recorded for this clonotype. The rearrangement uses TRBV5-1 and TRBJ2-3, with 7 bases that match TRBD1. The CDR3 totals 15 residues. Looked up from germline, CDR1 is SGHRS and CDR2 is YFSETQ. V trimming: 5 bases; J trimming: 2 bases; junction bases outside the gene matches: 8. CDR3 sequence reads: CASRRGQSDTDTQYF. The CDR3 nucleotides are TGCGCCAGCAGACGGGGACAGTCGGACACAGATACGCAGTATTTT.

In this sample, this clonotype turned up many times. J is TRBJ1-1 and V is TRBV7-2; possible D gene TRBD1, 6 bases. The ends were cut back, 5 bases at V and 10 bases at J, with 23 bases in the middle. Germline CDR1 is SGHTA and CDR2 is FQGNSA. There are 15 residues in the CDR3. CDR3 nucleotide sequence: TGTGCCAGCAGCGTACAGGGACCGAGCTATTACGGAGCTTTCTTT. This encodes CASSVQGPSYYGAFF.

The table lists this clonotype with many counts. V and J are TRBV7-2 and TRBJ2-7; 7 bases fit TRBD1. V lost 2 bases and J lost 7; bases outside the gene matches: 8. This CDR3 contains 14 residues. The germline V gene has CDR1 SGHTA and CDR2 FQGNSA. CDR3 in DNA: TGTGCCAGCAGCTTATTTGAGGGGGCGGATGAGCAGTACTTC. The encoded protein is CASSLFEGADEQYF.

V usage is TRBV2 and J usage is TRBJ1-2; D gene unclear. CDR1 and CDR2 (germline): SNHLY, FYNNEI. The CDR3 has 12 residues. The ends were cut back, 8 bases at V and 2 bases at J, with 9 bases in the middle. The CDR3 sequence is CASGGGNYGYTF. In DNA form, the CDR3 reads TGTGCCAGCGGAGGTGGGAACTATGGCTACACCTTC. The full variable domain, completed using reference TRBV2 and TRBJ1-2, is EPEVTQTPSHQVTQMGQEVILRCVPISNHLYFYWYRQILGQKVEFLVSFYNNEISEKSEIFDDQFSVERPDGSNFTLKIRSTKLEDSAMYFCASGGGNYGYTFGSGTRLTVV.

The V and J genes are TRBV6-1 and TRBJ1-4; D is uncertain. The V and J ends lost 6 bases and 2 bases respectively, with 13 bases between them. This CDR3 is 15 amino acids long. Germline V gene lookup returns CDR1 MNHNS and CDR2 SASEGT. CDR3 nucleotides: TGTGCCAGCAGCGGCGCACTGGTCACTAATGAAAAACTGTTTTTT. It specifies CASSGALVTNEKLFF.

The chain joins TRBV6-5 to TRBJ2-7; D is perhaps TRBD1 (5 bases). V was pared by 0 bases and J by 3 bases, with 12 bases between. The CDR3 is 15 amino acids. Per the germline V gene, CDR1 is MNHEY and CDR2 is SVGAGI. The CDR3, as DNA: TGTGCCAGCAGTTACTCATTTGGAACAGGCTACGAGCAGTACTTC. Translated, it gives CASSYSFGTGYEQYF.

The rearrangement links TRBV15 to TRBJ2-3; D uncertain. The V gene lost 1 base and the J gene lost 0 bases, with 20 bases spanning the gap. There are 19 residues in the CDR3. Germline values: CDR1 LNHNV, CDR2 YYDKDF (reference sequence). DNA of the CDR3: TGTGCCACCAGCAGAGGGGATGGACCAAGATTCCTTAGCACAGATACGCAGTATTTT. It codes for CATSRGDGPRFLSTDTQYF.

This chain connects TRBV6-2 or TRBV6-3 to TRBJ2-4, with a weak D call TRBD2 (6 bases). This CDR3 is 16 amino acids long. Trimming removed 3 bases at V and 0 bases at J, with 12 bases between. Germline V gene sequence: CDR1 MNHEY, CDR2 SVGEGT. The CDR3 sequence: CASSYREHGAKNIQYF. DNA for the CDR3: TGTGCCAGCAGTTATCGGGAGCATGGAGCCAAAAACATTCAGTACTTC.

The rearrangement joins TRBV4-1 to TRBJ1-2; tentatively, D is TRBD1 (5 bases). The V end was cut by 1 base, the J end by 3 bases, with 9 bases between. In germline, CDR1 is MGHRA, CDR2 YSYEKL. There are 14 residues in the CDR3. CDR3 in DNA: TGCGCCAGCAGCCAAGGACAGCATTACTATGGCTACACCTTC. Residues: CASSQGQHYYGYTF.

In its sample, this clonotype was seen many times. As DNA, the CDR3 is TGTGCCAGCAGCCCCGGGCCGAGCTCCTACAATGAGCAGTTCTTC. Its translation is CASSPGPSSYNEQFF. The V call is TRBV7-2, the J call TRBJ2-1; the D is unclear. This CDR3 contains 15 residues. Germline V CDR1 and CDR2: SGHTA, FQGNSA. Trimming took 5 bases from V and 0 from J, leaving 11 bases between them.

This sequence joins TRBV5-3 and TRBJ1-1; D is unresolved. TRBV5-3 is reported as an ORF; its role is uncertain. Trimming shortened V by 8 bases and J by 4 bases, and 15 bases separated the two germline ends. The CDR3 covers 13 residues. CDR3 DNA: TGTGCCAGCAGCCCGGTTGTGGGCACTGAAGCTTTCTTT. Translation: CASSPVVGTEAFF.

This clonotype was seen more than once but under ten times. The genes are TRBV4-2 and TRBJ1-2; TRBD1 aligns across 7 bases. J lost 3 bases, V lost 3 bases, and 4 bases had no gene match. Germline values: CDR1 LGHNA, CDR2 YNFKEQ. There are 14 residues in the CDR3. The CDR3 region is CASSHVDRDYGYTF. The CDR3, as DNA: TGTGCCAGCAGCCATGTTGACAGGGACTATGGCTACACCTTC.

This chain uses TRBV5-1 with TRBJ2-6, with TRBD2 matching 11 bases. After removal of 0 bases from V and 2 bases from J, the junction contained 16 bases not matched to a gene. CDR1 is SGHRS and CDR2 is YFSETQ in the germline V gene. The CDR3 runs 22 residues. The CDR3 DNA reads as TGCGCCAGCAGCTTGGCCCCCTTCGTTAGCGGGGGGGCCCAAGCTGGGGCCAACGTCCTGACTTTC. This sequence encodes CASSLAPFVSGGAQAGANVLTF.

In its sample, this clonotype was seen many times. V and J are TRBV7-8 and TRBJ2-5; 8 bases align to TRBD1. The CDR3 is 16 amino acids. Germline lookup yields CDR1 SGHVS and CDR2 FQNEAQ. With V trimmed by 4 bases and J by 9 bases, 16 bases remained unmatched. In DNA, the CDR3 is TGTGCCAGCAGCTCCCGCCGGGACAGGCTGGCCAGGGCCCAGTACTTC. This gives the protein CASSSRRDRLARAQYF.